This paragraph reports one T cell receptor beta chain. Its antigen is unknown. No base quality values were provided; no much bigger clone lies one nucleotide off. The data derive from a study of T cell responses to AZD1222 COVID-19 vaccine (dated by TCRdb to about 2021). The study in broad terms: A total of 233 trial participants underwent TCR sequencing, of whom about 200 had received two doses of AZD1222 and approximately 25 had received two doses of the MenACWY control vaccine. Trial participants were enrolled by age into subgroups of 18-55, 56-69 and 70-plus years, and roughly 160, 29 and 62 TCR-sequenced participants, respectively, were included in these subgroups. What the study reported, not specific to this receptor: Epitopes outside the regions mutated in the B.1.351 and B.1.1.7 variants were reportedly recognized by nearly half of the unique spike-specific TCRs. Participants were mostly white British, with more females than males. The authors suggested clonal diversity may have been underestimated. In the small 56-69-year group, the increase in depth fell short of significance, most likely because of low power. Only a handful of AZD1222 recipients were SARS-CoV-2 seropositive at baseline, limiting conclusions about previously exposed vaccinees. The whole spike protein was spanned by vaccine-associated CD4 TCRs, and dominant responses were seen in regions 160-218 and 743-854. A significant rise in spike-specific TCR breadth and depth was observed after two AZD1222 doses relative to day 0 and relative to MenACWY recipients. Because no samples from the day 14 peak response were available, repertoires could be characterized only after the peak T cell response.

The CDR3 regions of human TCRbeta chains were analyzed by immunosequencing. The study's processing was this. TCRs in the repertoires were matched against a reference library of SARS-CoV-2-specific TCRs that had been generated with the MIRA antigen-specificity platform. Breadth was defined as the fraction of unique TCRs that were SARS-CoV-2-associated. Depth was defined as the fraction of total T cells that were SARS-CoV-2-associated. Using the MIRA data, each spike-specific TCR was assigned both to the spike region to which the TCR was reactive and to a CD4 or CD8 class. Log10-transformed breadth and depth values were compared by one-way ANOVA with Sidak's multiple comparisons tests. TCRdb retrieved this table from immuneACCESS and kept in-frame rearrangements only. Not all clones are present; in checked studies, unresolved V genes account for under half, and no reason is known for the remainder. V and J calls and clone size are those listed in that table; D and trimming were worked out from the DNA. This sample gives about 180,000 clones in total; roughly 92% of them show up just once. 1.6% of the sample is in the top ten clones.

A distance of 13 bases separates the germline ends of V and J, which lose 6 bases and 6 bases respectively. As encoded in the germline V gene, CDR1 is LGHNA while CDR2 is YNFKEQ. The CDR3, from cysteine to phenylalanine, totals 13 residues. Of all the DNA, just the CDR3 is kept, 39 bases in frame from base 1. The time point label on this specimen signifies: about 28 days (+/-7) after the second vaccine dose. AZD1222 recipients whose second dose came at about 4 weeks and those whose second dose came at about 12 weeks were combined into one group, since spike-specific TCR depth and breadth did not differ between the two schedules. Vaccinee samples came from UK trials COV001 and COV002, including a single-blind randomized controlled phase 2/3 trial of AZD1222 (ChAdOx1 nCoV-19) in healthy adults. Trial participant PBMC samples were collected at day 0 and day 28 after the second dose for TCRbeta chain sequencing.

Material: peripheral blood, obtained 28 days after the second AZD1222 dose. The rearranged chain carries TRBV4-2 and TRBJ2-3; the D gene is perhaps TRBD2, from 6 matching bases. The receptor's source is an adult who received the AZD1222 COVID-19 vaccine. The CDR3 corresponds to CASSPRGVDTQYF. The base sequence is TGTGCCAGCAGTCCACGCGGGGTGGATACGCAGTATTTT.